This T cell receptor beta chain was identified in a study of T cells after yellow fever vaccination (dated by TCRdb to the late 2010s). About the investigation overall: The SMART-Seq v4 Ultra Low Input RNA kit was used to prepare libraries from fractions with low cell numbers. Bulk TCR alpha and beta repertoires were sequenced longitudinally to track T-cell clones before and after primary and booster YFV17D yellow fever vaccination. Two healthy male donors made up the cohort, one aged 18 to 29 years and the other aged 30 to 40 years. Blood was collected at multiple timepoints before and after primary and secondary immunization, and bulk PBMC replicates and cell subsets were isolated. Overall study results and their limits: Because only a couple of donors were included in the study, the extent to which the findings can be generalized is limited. A small fraction of clonotypes showed up in both the CD4 and CD8 compartments, probably as a result of convergent recombination. The secondary T-cell response was weaker than the primary response but faster, peaking on day 5 instead of day 15. Most clones expanded after primary vaccination were re-detected after the booster (around 96% of CD4 and around 86% of CD8), suggesting broad memory maintenance. Computational filtering was required because FACS-sorted repertoires could contain abundant contaminating clonotypes from the bulk population.

V sheds 5 bases and J sheds 2 bases, leaving 10 bases between their ends. The CDR3, cysteine through phenylalanine, is 13 amino acids long. Of the read, only the CDR3 DNA is kept; its 39 bases are in frame from base 1. Via the germline V gene (reference sequence), CDR1 is MNHNY and CDR2 SVGAGI. The sample's treatment or condition, from its label and the paper: live attenuated yellow fever vaccine strain. A standard Ficoll-Paque protocol was used to isolate PBMCs from peripheral blood. CD4 and CD8 T-cell fractions were isolated with Dynabeads CD4 and CD8 positive selection kits. TriZol was used to extract RNA from bulk PBMCs, CD4 and CD8 fractions, and dextramer-positive and dextramer-negative fractions. Sequenced using an Illumina NovaSeq 6000. TCR cDNA was made using 5'RACE template switching, a step that added a universal primer site and unique molecular identifiers. cDNA synthesis was primed from both the TCR alpha and TCR beta constant segments. Library amplification used two PCR steps, and the second PCR step added sample barcodes and sequencing adapters. Sequencing of libraries was performed on Illumina HiSeq 2500 (2x100 bp) or NovaSeq (2x150 bp). For the original study's pipeline: MIGEC was used to demultiplex reads and collapse the reads into UMI consensus sequences, and MiXCR was used for V(D)J alignment. Vaccine-responding clonotypes were identified with edgeR using replicate PBMC samples, with FDR below 0.01 and a log2 fold change above 5 up to day 15 being required. Each bulk clonotype was labeled CD4 or CD8 based on which sequenced repertoire, CD4 or CD8, contained the clonotype at higher abundance. Through fastp at Q25 and MiXCR, TCRdb rebuilt clones from the public reads, retaining in-frame beta chains. CDR3 protein duplicates are merged, each entry listing the most common genes and DNA. TCRdb, not the authors, supplied the V and J calls. The sample records approximately 130,000 distinct CDR3 sequences, around 15% of which are singletons. The leading ten clones occupy around 40% of the sample.

This clonotype has a handful of counts. The specificity of this receptor is unknown. The record has no base qualities; no much larger clone is one base away. The V gene is TRBV6-6 and the J gene is TRBJ2-7; no confident D gene assignment can be made. The TCR comes from a man aged 18-30 years who received the YFV17D yellow fever vaccine. Sequences were derived from CD8+ T cells sorted from PBMCs, sampled 5 days after the yellow fever booster vaccination. This receptor carries the CDR3 CASSKDGAYEQYF. The DNA sequence follows: TGTGCCAGCAGTAAGGACGGAGCCTACGAGCAGTACTTC.